What follows are 7 T cell receptor beta chains derived from one specimen sequenced in a study of T cell responses to AZD1222 COVID-19 vaccine. Assay used: immunoSEQ multiplex PCR; TCRdb lists only in-frame clones, some missing. The data hold about 120,000 clones, with 80% to 90% observed a single time. Source: peripheral blood, taken on day 0 of AZD1222 vaccination. These receptors were obtained from an adult in good health.

The rearrangement uses TRBV11-3 and TRBJ1-5, with D unresolved. CDR1 is SGHNT and CDR2 is YENEEA in the germline V gene. The CDR3 covers 13 residues. Trimming removed 5 bases from V and 4 bases from J, with 9 bases in between. The CDR3 DNA reads TGTGCCAGCAGCCCGTACCGGAATCAGCCCCAGCATTTT. The encoded protein is CASSPYRNQPQHF.

The V and J genes are TRBV9 and TRBJ2-1, with 9 bases lining up with TRBD2. The V and J ends lost 4 bases and 4 bases, in that order; junction bases with no gene match: 12. The CDR3 consists of 17 residues. Per germline, CDR1 SGDLS and CDR2 YYNGEE. In DNA form, the CDR3 reads TGTGCCAGCAGCCCCCTTGTCTCTAGCGGGGCATACAATGAGCAGTTCTTC. It encodes CASSPLVSSGAYNEQFF. Complete variable domain (other parts from reference TRBV9 and TRBJ2-1): DSGVTQTPKHLITATGQRVTLRCSPRSGDLSVYWYQQSLDQGLQFLIQYYNGEERAKGNILERFSAQQFPDLHSELNLSSLELGDSALYFCASSPLVSSGAYNEQFFGPGTRLTVL.

The chain joins TRBV27 to TRBJ1-2; maybe TRBD1 (5 bases). Trimming removed 3 bases from V and 3 bases from J, with 8 bases in between. CDR3 size: 13 residues. CDR1 and CDR2 from the germline V gene are MNHEY and SMNVEV (reference sequence). The CDR3 DNA reads as TGTGCCAGCAGTTTCCAGGGCTACTATGGCTACACCTTC. Protein product: CASSFQGYYGYTF.

The chain couples TRBV29-1 to TRBJ2-3, with D uncertain. Per the germline V gene, CDR1 is SQVTM and CDR2 is ANQGSEA. The CDR3 totals 11 residues. CDR3 region: CTSGSTDTQYF. The CDR3 bases are TGCACCTCGGGCTCCACAGATACGCAGTATTTT.

DNA of the CDR3: TGTGCCAGCAGTTTTCGAGACAGGGGTTGGGGCTACACCTTC. This gives the protein CASSFRDRGWGYTF. The rearrangement joins TRBV27 to TRBJ1-2; TRBD1 matches 8 bases. The J segment lost 8 bases and the V segment lost 3 bases, leaving 8 bases of the junction unmatched. CDR3 size: 14 residues. Germline CDR1 MNHEY, CDR2 SMNVEV (reference sequence).

The chain uses TRBV7-2 and TRBJ2-1; 9 positions agree with TRBD1. The V gene's germline CDR1 is SGHTA and CDR2 FQGNSA. The V gene end was trimmed by 5 bases and the J gene end by 6 bases; junction bases not matched to a gene: 14. The CDR3 has 17 amino acids. CDR3 coding DNA: TGTGCCAGCAGCCCCAGACCCCCGGGACAGGGACCCAATGAGCAGTTCTTC. It specifies CASSPRPPGQGPNEQFF.

This sequence joins TRBV7-3 and TRBJ2-2; possible D gene TRBD2, 5 bases. CDR3 size: 15 residues. The germline gives CDR1 SGHTA, CDR2 FQGTGA. Trimming left V 5 bases short and J 5 bases short, with 15 bases between. The CDR3 loop reads CASSPAGRGTGELFF. In DNA, the CDR3 is TGTGCCAGCAGCCCCGCAGGTAGAGGGACCGGGGAGCTGTTTTTT.